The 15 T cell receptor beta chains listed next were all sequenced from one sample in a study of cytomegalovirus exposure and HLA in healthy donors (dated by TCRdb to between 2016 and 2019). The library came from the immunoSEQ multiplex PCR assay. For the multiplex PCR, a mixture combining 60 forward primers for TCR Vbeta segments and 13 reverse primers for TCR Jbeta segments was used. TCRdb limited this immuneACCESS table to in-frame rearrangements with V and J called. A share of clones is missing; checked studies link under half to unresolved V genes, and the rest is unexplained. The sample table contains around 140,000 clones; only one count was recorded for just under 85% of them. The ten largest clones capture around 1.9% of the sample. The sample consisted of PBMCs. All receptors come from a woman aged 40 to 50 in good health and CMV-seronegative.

The CDR3 DNA reads TGTGCCAGCAGCTTATCAACTGCCAATTCACCCCTCCACTTT. It is translated as CASSLSTANSPLHF. The J gene is TRBJ1-6, the V gene TRBV5-4; D uncertain. The ends were cut back, 2 bases at V and 7 bases at J, with 10 bases in the middle. The CDR3 runs to 14 residues. The germline V gene encodes CDR1 SGHNT and CDR2 YYREEE (reference sequence). The entire variable domain, with the rest obtained from reference TRBV5-4 and TRBJ1-6, is as follows: ETGVTQSPTHLIKTRGQQVTLRCSSQSGHNTVSWYQQALGQGPQFIFQYYREEENGRGNFPPRFSGLQFPNYSSELNVNALELDDSALYLCASSLSTANSPLHFGNGTRLTVT.

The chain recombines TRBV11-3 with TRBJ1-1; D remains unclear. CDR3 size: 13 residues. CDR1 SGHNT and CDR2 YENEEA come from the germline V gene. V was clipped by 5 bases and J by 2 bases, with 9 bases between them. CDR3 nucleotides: TGTGCCAGCAGCCCGGGGTTTAACACTGAAGCTTTCTTT. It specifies CASSPGFNTEAFF.

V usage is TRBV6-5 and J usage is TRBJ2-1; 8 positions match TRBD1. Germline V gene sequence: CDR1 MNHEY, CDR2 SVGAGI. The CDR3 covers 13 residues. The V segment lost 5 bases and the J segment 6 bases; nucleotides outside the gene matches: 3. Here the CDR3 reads CASSRDRGNEQFF. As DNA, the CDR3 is TGTGCCAGCAGTCGCGACAGGGGCAATGAGCAGTTCTTC.

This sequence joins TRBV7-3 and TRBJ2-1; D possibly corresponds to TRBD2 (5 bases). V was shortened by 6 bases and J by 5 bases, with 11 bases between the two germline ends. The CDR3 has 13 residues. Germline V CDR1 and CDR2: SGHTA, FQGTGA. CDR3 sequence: CASSWRNNNEQFF. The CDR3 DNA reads TGTGCCAGCAGTTGGAGGAATAACAATGAGCAGTTCTTC.

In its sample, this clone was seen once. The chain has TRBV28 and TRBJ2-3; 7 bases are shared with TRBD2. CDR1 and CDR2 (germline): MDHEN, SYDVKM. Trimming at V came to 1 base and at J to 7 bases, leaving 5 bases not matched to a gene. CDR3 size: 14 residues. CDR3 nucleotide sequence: TGTGCCAGCAGTTTATCCCCGGGAGGATATACGCAGTATTTT. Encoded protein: CASSLSPGGYTQYF.

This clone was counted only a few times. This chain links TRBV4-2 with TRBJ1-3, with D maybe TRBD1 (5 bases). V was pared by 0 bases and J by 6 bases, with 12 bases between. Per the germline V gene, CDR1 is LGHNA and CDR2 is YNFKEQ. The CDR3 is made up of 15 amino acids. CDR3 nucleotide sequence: TGTGCCAGCAGCCAAGACAGGGTATTTGAAAACACCATATATTTT. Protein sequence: CASSQDRVFENTIYF.

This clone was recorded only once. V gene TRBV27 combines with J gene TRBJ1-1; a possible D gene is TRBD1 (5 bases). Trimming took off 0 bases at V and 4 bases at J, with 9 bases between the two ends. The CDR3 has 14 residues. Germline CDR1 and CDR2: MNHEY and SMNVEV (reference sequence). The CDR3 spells CASSLSPGVTEAFF. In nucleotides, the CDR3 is TGTGCCAGCAGTTTATCCCCGGGGGTCACTGAAGCTTTCTTT.

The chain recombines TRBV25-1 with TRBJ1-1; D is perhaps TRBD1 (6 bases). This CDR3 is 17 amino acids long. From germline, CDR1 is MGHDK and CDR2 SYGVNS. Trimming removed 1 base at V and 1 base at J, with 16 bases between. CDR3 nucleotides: TGTGCCAGCAGTGAATTAGGACGAACAGGGAGGAACACTGAAGCTTTCTTT. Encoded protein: CASSELGRTGRNTEAFF. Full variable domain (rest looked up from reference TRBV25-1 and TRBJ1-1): EADIYQTPRYLVIGTGKKITLECSQTMGHDKMYWYQQDPGMELHLIHYSYGVNSTEKGDLSSESTVSRIRTEHFPLTLESARPSHTSQYLCASSELGRTGRNTEAFFGQGTRLTVV.

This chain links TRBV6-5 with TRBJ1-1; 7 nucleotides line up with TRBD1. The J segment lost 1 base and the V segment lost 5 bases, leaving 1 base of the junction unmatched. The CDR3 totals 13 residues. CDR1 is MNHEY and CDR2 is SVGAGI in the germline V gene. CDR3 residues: CASSRTGNTEAFF. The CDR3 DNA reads TGTGCCAGCAGTCGGACAGGGAACACTGAAGCTTTCTTT.

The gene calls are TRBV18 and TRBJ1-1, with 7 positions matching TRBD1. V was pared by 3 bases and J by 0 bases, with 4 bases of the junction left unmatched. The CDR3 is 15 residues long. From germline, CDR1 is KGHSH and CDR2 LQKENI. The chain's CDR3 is CASSPQGTVNTEAFF. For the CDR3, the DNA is TGTGCCAGCTCACCTCAAGGGACAGTGAACACTGAAGCTTTCTTT.

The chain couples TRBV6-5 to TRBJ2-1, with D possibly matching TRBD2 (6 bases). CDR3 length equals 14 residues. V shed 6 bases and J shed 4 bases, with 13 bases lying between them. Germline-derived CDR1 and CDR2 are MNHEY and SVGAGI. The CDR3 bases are TGTGCCAGCAGACGCGGGACTGCGTACAATGAGCAGTTCTTC. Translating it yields CASRRGTAYNEQFF.

The CDR3 protein is CASSRFGQGAGDEQFF. The CDR3 DNA reads TGTGCCAGCTCAAGGTTTGGTCAGGGGGCCGGCGATGAGCAGTTCTTC. This chain links TRBV18 with TRBJ2-1; 8 bases are shared with TRBD1. The CDR3 spans 16 residues. J was trimmed by 8 bases and V by 5 bases; bases with no gene match: 14. Germline loops: CDR1 KGHSH, CDR2 LQKENI.

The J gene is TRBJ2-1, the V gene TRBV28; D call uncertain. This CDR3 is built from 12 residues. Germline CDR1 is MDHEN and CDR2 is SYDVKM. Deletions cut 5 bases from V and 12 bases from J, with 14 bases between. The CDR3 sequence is CASSLTQIGQFF. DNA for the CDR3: TGTGCCAGCAGTCTCACCCAGATTGGGCAGTTCTTC.

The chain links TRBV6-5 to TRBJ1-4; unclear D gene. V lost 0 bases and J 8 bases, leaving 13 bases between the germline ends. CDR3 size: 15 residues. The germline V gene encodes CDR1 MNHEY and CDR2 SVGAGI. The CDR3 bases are TGTGCCAGCAGTTACTCAGGCAGGTTTTGGGAAAAACTGTTTTTT. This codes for CASSYSGRFWEKLFF.

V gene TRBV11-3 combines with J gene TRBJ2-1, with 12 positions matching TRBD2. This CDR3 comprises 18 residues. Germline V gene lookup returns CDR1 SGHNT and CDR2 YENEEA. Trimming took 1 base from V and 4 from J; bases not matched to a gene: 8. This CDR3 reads CASSLGLTSGSFYNEQFF. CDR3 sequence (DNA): TGTGCCAGCAGCTTAGGGCTGACTAGCGGGAGTTTTTACAATGAGCAGTTCTTC. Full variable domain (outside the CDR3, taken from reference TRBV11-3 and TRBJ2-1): EAGVVQSPRYKIIEKKQPVAFWCNPISGHNTLYWYLQNLGQGPELLIRYENEEAVDDSQLPKDRFSAERLKGVDSTLKIQPAELGDSAVYLCASSLGLTSGSFYNEQFFGPGTRLTVL.